This T cell receptor beta chain was found in a study of siplizumab effects on memory and regulatory T cells. J lost 5 bases, V lost 0 bases, and 4 bases had no gene match. This CDR3 is built from 14 residues. Germline loops: CDR1 SQVTM, CDR2 ANQGSEA. This clone was observed a few times. Data came from immunoSEQ multiplex PCR; TCRdb stores just in-frame clones and leaves some out. The profile shows approximately 50,000 clones, about 93% of them singletons. The rearrangement links TRBV29-1 to TRBJ1-1, with TRBD1 identical over 9 bases. The material sequenced was CD8+ T cells sorted from blood. The receptor's source is a human donor in good health. The CDR3 DNA reads as TGCAGCGTTGAAGAGGGGACAGGGTGGACTGAAGCTTTCTTT. Residues: CSVEEGTGWTEAFF.